This TCR beta chain is from a study of shared T cell receptors in the human thymus. Trimming removed 3 bases from V and 12 bases from J, with 12 bases in between. The CDR3 sequence is 13 residues long. Germline V lookup: CDR1 MNHEY, CDR2 SMNVEV (reference sequence). Profiled with immunoSEQ multiplex PCR; TCRdb holds only in-frame clones, not every one. The sample has hundreds of thousands of clones; more than 70% are singletons. This sample was also put to use in a study of human thymus T cells.

The sequenced sample consisted of thymocytes. This sequence joins TRBV27 and TRBJ1-6; D remains unclear. This receptor was taken from a boy younger than two with a congenital heart defect. The CDR3 DNA is TGTGCCAGCAGTTTGCTGCTGGGAGGACCCCTCCACTTT. Its translation: CASSLLLGGPLHF.